The 23 T cell receptor beta chains in this list originate from one sample, sequenced in a study of T cells of healthy individuals. Each CDR3 protein is one row after TCRdb ran MiXCR on the 5' RACE reads. The data hold fewer than 70,000 distinct CDR3 sequences, with roughly 14% observed a single time. Source of these receptors: a human donor in good health.

At least ten counts were recorded for this clonotype. The CDR3 spells CASSQDAGARGTEAFF. CDR3 nucleotide sequence: TGTGCCAGCAGCCAAGATGCTGGAGCGAGGGGCACTGAAGCTTTCTTT. The V and J genes are TRBV14 and TRBJ1-1, with D perhaps TRBD1 (5 bases). The V end was cut by 0 bases, the J end by 4 bases, with 15 bases between. Germline values: CDR1 SGHDN, CDR2 FVKESK. The CDR3 has 16 amino acids.

Details on this clonotype: A much larger clone sits a single nucleotide away, making a read error possible. This chain's CDR3 is CASSRARGGSTGAFF. The DNA of the CDR3 is TGTGCCAGCAGCCGAGCAAGGGGAGGGTCCACTGGAGCTTTCTTT. V gene TRBV14 combines with J gene TRBJ1-1; a weak D match, TRBD1 (5 bases). The CDR3 is made up of 15 amino acids. Germline V gene lookup returns CDR1 SGHDN and CDR2 FVKESK.

This clonotype was seen ten or more times. This chain uses TRBV6-5 with TRBJ2-1; D gene unclear. This CDR3 region has 12 residues. V lost 6 bases to trimming and J lost 7 bases, with 10 bases between them. Germline CDR1 MNHEY, CDR2 SVGAGI. CDR3 DNA: TGTGCCAGCAGCTCCGTCGGGAATGAGCAGTTCTTC. It yields the protein CASSSVGNEQFF.

Note on this clonotype: A much bigger clone sits one base away, suggesting this may be a read error. The J gene is TRBJ2-2, the V gene TRBV30; 8 nucleotides align to TRBD1. The CDR3 runs 13 residues. Germline V gene sequence: CDR1 GTSNPN, CDR2 SVGIG (reference sequence). V trimming: 8 bases; J trimming: 3 bases; junction bases outside the gene matches: 5. CDR3 sequence: CAGDRWDTGELFF. In nucleotides, the CDR3 is TGTGCCGGGGACAGGTGGGACACCGGGGAGCTGTTTTTT.

The V call is TRBV2, the J call TRBJ1-6, with D possibly matching TRBD1 (5 bases). Germline CDR1 is SNHLY and CDR2 is FYNNEI. The germline V and J ends were trimmed by 4 bases and 0 bases, with 10 bases remaining between them. The CDR3 loop spans 16 amino acids. The CDR3 protein is CASSAGESSYNSPLHF. The DNA of the CDR3 is TGTGCCAGCAGTGCGGGGGAGAGCTCCTATAATTCACCCCTCCACTTT.

V gene TRBV5-4 combines with J gene TRBJ1-5, with D tentatively TRBD1 (5 bases). The germline V and J ends were trimmed by 4 bases and 3 bases, with 17 bases remaining between them. The CDR3 covers 16 residues. In germline, CDR1 is SGHNT, CDR2 YYREEE (reference sequence). The DNA for the CDR3 is TGTGCCAGCAGCGAACGGGGCAGAGGTACCAATCAGCCCCAGCATTTT. This translates into CASSERGRGTNQPQHF.

This chain links TRBV2 with TRBJ2-3; 7 positions match TRBD2. Germline V CDR1 and CDR2: SNHLY, FYNNEI. The CDR3 is made up of 14 amino acids. V was clipped by 4 bases and J by 3 bases; unmatched bases: 4. CDR3 DNA sequence: TGTGCCAGCAGTGCGGGGGGTACGACAGATACGCAGTATTTT. This gives the protein CASSAGGTTDTQYF.

This clonotype was observed a handful of times. The rearrangement uses TRBV4-3 and TRBJ2-3, with 7 bases lining up with TRBD2. Germline V gives CDR1 LGHNA, CDR2 YSLEER. The CDR3 sequence is 15 residues long. The J segment lost 2 bases and the V segment lost 1 base, leaving 3 bases of the junction unmatched. The CDR3 spells CASSQGQRDTDTQYF. CDR3 bases: TGCGCCAGCAGCCAAGGTCAGCGGGACACAGATACGCAGTATTTT.

This sequence joins TRBV24-1 and TRBJ2-7; D is perhaps TRBD2 (6 bases). V shed 8 bases and J shed 0 bases, with 10 bases lying between them. Germline V CDR1 and CDR2: KGHDR, SFDVKD. The CDR3 is 13 amino acids. Here the CDR3 reads CATNLAYSYEQYF. The CDR3 DNA sequence: TGTGCCACCAATCTAGCGTACTCCTACGAGCAGTACTTC.

In this sample, this clonotype turned up many times. The chain uses TRBV6-6 and TRBJ2-7; D gene unclear. Trimming removed 6 bases from V and 6 bases from J, with 12 bases in between. The germline V gene encodes CDR1 MNHNY and CDR2 SVGAGI (reference sequence). CDR3 length: 12 residues. In DNA, the CDR3 is TGTGCCAGCAGCTCCACCAAGAGCGAGCAGTACTTC. Amino acids: CASSSTKSEQYF.

V and J are TRBV7-8 and TRBJ2-7; the match to TRBD2 covers 7 bases. Germline V gene sequence: CDR1 SGHVS, CDR2 FQNEAQ. J was trimmed by 0 bases and V by 4 bases; bases with no gene match: 6. The length of the CDR3 is 15 residues. The DNA of the CDR3 is TGTGCCAGCAGCTCCCACGGGGGGAACTCCTACGAGCAGTACTTC. Translation gives CASSSHGGNSYEQYF. The full variable domain, with the rest looked up from reference TRBV7-8 and TRBJ2-7, is GAGVSQSPRYKVAKRGQDVALRCDPISGHVSLFWYQQALGQGPEFLTYFQNEAQLDKSGLPSDRFFAERPEGSVSTLKIQRTQQEDSAVYLCASSSHGGNSYEQYFGPGTRLTVT.

The rearrangement uses TRBV2 and TRBJ2-3; TRBD2 agrees at 9 bases. Germline V CDR1 and CDR2: SNHLY, FYNNEI. The CDR3 spans 15 residues. The ends lost 3 bases at V and 2 bases at J; junction bases unmatched: 3. This CDR3 reads CASSDAGGATDTQYF. Here the CDR3 DNA reads TGTGCCAGCAGTGACGCGGGGGGGGCCACAGATACGCAGTATTTT.

The genes are TRBV12-3 or TRBV12-4 and TRBJ1-6; D is uncertain. This CDR3 spans 13 amino acids. V was shortened by 7 bases and J by 8 bases, with 12 bases between the two germline ends. The CDR3 is CASIGSDYSPLHF. In DNA form, the CDR3 reads TGTGCCAGCATTGGGTCAGATTATTCACCCCTCCACTTT.

This clonotype was observed at least ten times. The V gene is TRBV27, the J gene TRBJ1-2, with 12 bases lining up with TRBD1. Germline V gene sequence: CDR1 MNHEY, CDR2 SMNVEV (reference sequence). V lost 4 bases, J lost 4 bases, and 10 bases stayed unmatched. The CDR3 loop spans 17 amino acids. Here the CDR3 DNA reads TGTGCCAGCAGTTCACTAGGGACAGGGGGCGCCGGCTATGGCTACACCTTC. This sequence encodes CASSSLGTGGAGYGYTF.

This clonotype appeared many times. The chain couples TRBV5-1 to TRBJ1-3; TRBD1 might be the D (6 bases). Germline CDR1 and CDR2: SGHRS and YFSETQ. The CDR3 runs 13 residues. Trimming took off 3 bases at V and 7 bases at J, with 11 bases between the two ends. The CDR3 nucleotides are TGCGCCAGCAGCTGGGACAATGTCAACACCATATATTTT. It codes for CASSWDNVNTIYF.

The genes are TRBV20-1 and TRBJ1-1; tentatively, D is TRBD1 (5 bases). The CDR3 is 13 amino acids. Germline CDR1 and CDR2: DFQATT and SNEGSKA (reference sequence). Trimming shortened V by 6 bases and J by 5 bases, and 16 bases separated the two germline ends. DNA of the CDR3: TGCAGTGCCGGGGGGGTAGACTATACTGAAGCTTTCTTT. Protein product: CSAGGVDYTEAFF.

This clonotype was detected many times. This chain joins TRBV2 and TRBJ2-1; D not certain. V was cut by 4 bases and J by 4 bases, with 8 bases left in between. This CDR3 comprises 13 residues. Germline-derived CDR1 and CDR2 are SNHLY and FYNNEI. CDR3 region: CASSVSPYNEQFF. The DNA of the CDR3 is TGTGCCAGCAGTGTATCCCCTTACAATGAGCAGTTCTTC.

V and J are TRBV5-3 and TRBJ1-2; D is ambiguous. TRBV5-3 belongs to the ORF category, with a function that is uncertain. The CDR3 is 14 residues long. The V and J ends lost 4 bases and 6 bases respectively, with 16 bases between them. The DNA of the CDR3 is TGTGCCAGAAGCGTCCAGACGGTGCGCGATGGCTACACCTTC. This sequence encodes CARSVQTVRDGYTF.

V and J are TRBV7-2 and TRBJ2-2; 13 bases are shared with TRBD2. The V and J ends lost 5 bases and 6 bases, in that order; junction bases with no gene match: 6. The length of the CDR3 is 16 residues. Germline V gene lookup returns CDR1 SGHTA and CDR2 FQGNSA. The CDR3: CASSVTSGRAPGELFF. The DNA of the CDR3 is TGTGCCAGCAGCGTAACTAGCGGGAGGGCCCCCGGGGAGCTGTTTTTT.

Ten or more counts support this clonotype. V is TRBV7-2 and J is TRBJ2-5; D unresolved. Germline lookup yields CDR1 SGHTA and CDR2 FQGNSA. Trimming removed 1 base from V and 5 bases from J, with 8 bases in between. The CDR3 has 13 residues. The CDR3 DNA sequence: TGTGCCAGCAGCTTAGAGACATCGGAGACCCAGTACTTC. It translates to CASSLETSETQYF.

The rearrangement uses TRBV20-1 and TRBJ2-5; unclear D gene. The CDR3 is 12 amino acids. Germline loops: CDR1 DFQATT, CDR2 SNEGSKA (reference sequence). The ends were cut back, 0 bases at V and 1 base at J, with 3 bases in the middle. CDR3 DNA sequence: TGCAGTGCTAGAGAGACCCAAGAGACCCAGTACTTC. As protein: CSARETQETQYF.

A few counts support this clonotype. The V and J genes are TRBV5-1 and TRBJ2-3; possibly TRBD1 for D (6 bases). This CDR3 has 13 residues. Trimming removed 4 bases from V and 6 bases from J, with 12 bases in between. Germline V CDR1 and CDR2: SGHRS, YFSETQ. CDR3 sequence: CASSDPGADTQYF. As DNA, the CDR3 is TGCGCCAGCAGCGACCCAGGGGCCGATACGCAGTATTTT. The full variable domain, completed using reference TRBV5-1 and TRBJ2-3, is KAGVTQTPRYLIKTRGQQVTLSCSPISGHRSVSWYQQTPGQGLQFLFEYFSETQRNKGNFPGRFSGRQFSNSRSEMNVSTLELGDSALYLCASSDPGADTQYFGPGTRLTVL.

In this sample, this clonotype turned up many times. The rearrangement links TRBV12-3 or TRBV12-4 to TRBJ2-3; maybe TRBD2 (6 bases). V was clipped by 5 bases and J by 1 base, with 16 bases between them. The CDR3 length is 16 residues. The CDR3 DNA is TGTGCCAGCAGTCCCCGTGGGTTAGCGGGCACAGATACGCAGTATTTT. This gives the protein CASSPRGLAGTDTQYF.